This T cell receptor (beta chain) is drawn from a study of T cells in Graves' hyperthyroidism and ophthalmopathy (dated by TCRdb to the late 2010s). At the level of the whole study: Peripheral blood samples were taken at initial diagnosis, before any treatment was given. TCR V-J signatures able to tell the groups apart were searched for in a discovery cohort of approximately 95 patients, of whom around 42 had Graves' ophthalmopathy and more than 55 had stable Graves' hyperthyroidism. For training and testing, the 100 or so patients in the discovery cohort were randomly divided in a 7:3 ratio. The paper describes TCR Vbeta CDR3 sequencing of 135 peripheral blood samples, made up of around 41 ophthalmopathy patients, around 73 hyperthyroidism patients and approximately 17 progressor patients. Whether ophthalmopathy could be predicted prospectively was tested in an independent validation cohort made up of roughly 20 hyperthyroidism patients plus 17 patients who later progressed to ophthalmopathy. Following sampling, methimazole starting at 30 mg daily was given to hyperthyroidism patients, and high-dose intravenous methylprednisolone was given to ophthalmopathy patients. The study also compared thyroid tissue and blood T-cell repertoires from several Graves' hyperthyroidism patients.

V gives up 6 bases and J gives up 0 bases, and the segment between their germline ends measures 11 bases. From its cysteine to its phenylalanine, the CDR3 spans 13 amino acids. CDR3 DNA only is kept here, 39 bases in frame from base 1. CDR1 DFQATT and CDR2 SNEGSKA were looked up in the germline V gene (reference sequence). For this clonotype: Its binding antigen is unknown. The input lacks base qualities; no much larger clone sits a single base away.

Amplification of TCR beta CDR3 regions was carried out from RNA transcripts. The TCR CDR3 was subjected to a first round of RT-PCR using the HTBI primer set and the Qiagen OneStep RT-PCR kit. The libraries were constructed in a second round of multiplex PCR and then size-selected and purified. The libraries were sequenced on an Illumina HiSeq2000 using paired-end 100 bp reads. As for how the authors treated the data: SOAPnuke was used to process the raw data, removing reads that contained adapters or uncalled bases, had a mean Phred below 15, or lacked an exact match to the constant primer or identifier. High-quality paired reads were merged with COPE v1.2.5, and unique nucleotide sequences were defined as clonotypes. MiTCR v1.1 was used to align the clonotypes against IMGT TRBV, TRBD and TRBJ reference segments. Only V-J combinations with frequency above 0.0001, covering 99% to 99.2% of repertoires, were analysed. The TCS score was defined as the ratio of F50 (clonal expansion) to E x V (chaos), calculated using BLOSUM62-based TCRdist between CDR3 peptides within each V-J. Welch's t-statistics and random forest reduced just over 500 V-J features to roughly 13, which were used in a naive Bayes classifier (R e1071). TCRdb trimmed the raw reads at Q25, called clones with MiXCR and kept productive beta chains. When rows share a CDR3 protein, they turn into one entry using the most common DNA and genes. The V and J calls and clone size come from TCRdb's table, not from the authors' own analysis. The sample table lists some 500,000 distinct CDR3 sequences, about 16% of them with a count of one. About 29% of the sample goes to the ten largest clones.

Here is what the overall study found, with its caveats: In cross-validation, a model built on a 13 V-J signature told ophthalmopathy apart from stable hyperthyroidism with over 85% sensitivity and roughly 81% specificity, and in testing the same model reached 80%/75%. Most expanded thyroid clonotypes (frequency above 0.001) were also detected in blood, a finding suggesting that blood repertoires may reflect thyroid immune responses. In validation, progression to ophthalmopathy was predicted by the model with 70.59% sensitivity and just over 72% specificity, a median of roughly six months before onset. Sample size was not statistically predetermined, and investigators were not blinded to group allocation.

Ophthalmopathy patients had moderately to severely active disease, with a Clinical Activity Score of 3 or more, a NOSPECS grade of 4 or more, and a disease duration of less than 3 months. The study excluded patients with uncontrolled infections, other autoimmune diseases, pregnancy or lactation. Diagnoses were based on clinical symptoms, serum thyroxine and TRAb, thyroid ultrasound and orbital computed tomography. PBMCs were separated from roughly 10 ml of fresh peripheral blood using Ficoll-Paque density gradient centrifugation. Total RNA was extracted using Trizol reagent, and RNA quality was assessed on an Agilent 2100 Bioanalyzer.

The sequence was collected from a woman under 40 with Graves' ophthalmopathy. Recombination joined TRBV20-1 with TRBJ1-2; matching of 5 bases hints at TRBD1 as the D gene. Material: blood. The CDR3 loop reads CSAGVAANYGYTF. The sequenced DNA is TGCAGTGCGGGGGTGGCCGCTAACTATGGCTACACCTTC.